This T cell receptor (beta chain) is from a study of blood T cell repertoires in COVID-19. V dropped 4 bases and J dropped 5; count of bases not matched to a gene: 4. The CDR3 consists of 13 residues. CDR1 and CDR2 from the germline V gene are MGHRA and YSYEKL. TCRdb's copy holds only in-frame clones and misses some; the assay was immunoSEQ multiplex PCR. The table has a few hundred thousand clones, 65% to 90% seen once. The sequenced sample was peripheral blood. This receptor was obtained from a man aged 40-50 years who had recovered from COVID-19. This chain links TRBV4-1 with TRBJ2-5, with 7 positions matching TRBD1. CDR3 protein: CASSRTQGETQYF. CDR3 nucleotides: TGCGCCAGCAGCCGGACACAGGGGGAGACCCAGTACTTC.